This T cell receptor (beta chain) was profiled in a study of blood T cell repertoires in COVID-19. Study-level background: Samples came from the United States, Italy and Spain, spanning acute and convalescent COVID-19. Sources were T cells, B-cell-depleted T cells, or PBMCs; the material itself was cDNA or gDNA.

Recruits, aged about 18 to 89 years, lived in 24 US areas. This clone was seen just once. The CDR3 runs 12 residues. Trimming removed 7 bases at V and 5 bases at J, with 11 bases between. As originally analysed: It was from reference gene primer amplification that nucleated cell counts were estimated. Using immunoSEQ multiplex PCR, the repertoire was profiled, and TCRdb retains in-frame clones only, with some absent. V and J calls and clone size are those listed in that table; D and trimming were worked out from the DNA. This table holds a few hundred thousand clones, 80% to 90% found once. The chain joins TRBV12-3 or TRBV12-4 to TRBJ2-5, with a tentative D call TRBD2 (5 bases). The clonotype was recovered from a woman in her forties or fifties who had recovered from COVID-19. Specimen: PBMCs or T cells enriched from blood (not recorded which). CDR3 sequence (DNA): TGTGCCAGCATTGGGAGTGAGGAGACCCAGTACTTC. Protein sequence: CASIGSEETQYF.